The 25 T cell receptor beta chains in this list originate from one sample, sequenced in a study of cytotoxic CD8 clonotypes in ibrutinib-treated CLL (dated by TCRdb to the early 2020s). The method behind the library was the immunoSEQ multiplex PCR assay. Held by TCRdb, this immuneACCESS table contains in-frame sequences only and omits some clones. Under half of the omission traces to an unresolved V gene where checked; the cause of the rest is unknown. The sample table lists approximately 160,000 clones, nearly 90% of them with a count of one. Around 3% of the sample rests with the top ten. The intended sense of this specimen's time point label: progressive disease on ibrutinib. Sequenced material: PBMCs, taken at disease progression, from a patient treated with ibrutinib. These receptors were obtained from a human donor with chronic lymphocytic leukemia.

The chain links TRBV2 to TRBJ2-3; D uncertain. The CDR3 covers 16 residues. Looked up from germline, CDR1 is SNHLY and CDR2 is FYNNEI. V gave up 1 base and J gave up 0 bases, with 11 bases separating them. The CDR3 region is CASSEGLALSTDTQYF. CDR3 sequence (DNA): TGTGCCAGCAGTGAAGGGTTGGCTCTTAGCACAGATACGCAGTATTTT.

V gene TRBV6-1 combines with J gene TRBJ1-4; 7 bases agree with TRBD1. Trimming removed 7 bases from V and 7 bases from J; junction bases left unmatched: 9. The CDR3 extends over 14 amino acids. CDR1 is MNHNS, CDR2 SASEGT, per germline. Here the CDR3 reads CASTRDRVREKLFF. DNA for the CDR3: TGTGCCAGCACCAGAGACAGGGTGCGTGAAAAACTGTTTTTT.

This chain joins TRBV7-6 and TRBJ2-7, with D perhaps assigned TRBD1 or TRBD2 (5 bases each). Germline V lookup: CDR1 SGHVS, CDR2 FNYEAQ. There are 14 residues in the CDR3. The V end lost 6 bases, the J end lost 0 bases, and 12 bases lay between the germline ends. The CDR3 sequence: CASSRTGTSYEQYF. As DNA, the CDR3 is TGTGCCAGCAGTAGGACCGGGACCTCCTACGAGCAGTACTTC.

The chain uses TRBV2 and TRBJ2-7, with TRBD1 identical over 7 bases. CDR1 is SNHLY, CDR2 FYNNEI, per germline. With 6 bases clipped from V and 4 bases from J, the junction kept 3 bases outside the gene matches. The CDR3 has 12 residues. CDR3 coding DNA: TGTGCCAGCAGCGGGGACAGTTACGAGCAGTACTTC. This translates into CASSGDSYEQYF. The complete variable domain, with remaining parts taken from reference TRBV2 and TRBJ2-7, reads EPEVTQTPSHQVTQMGQEVILRCVPISNHLYFYWYRQILGQKVEFLVSFYNNEISEKSEIFDDQFSVERPDGSNFTLKIRSTKLEDSAMYFCASSGDSYEQYFGPGTRLTVT.

CDR3 nucleotide sequence: TGTGCCAGTAGTATTATAGGGGCTTTGAACACTGAAGCTTTCTTT. Its translation: CASSIIGALNTEAFF. The chain links TRBV19 to TRBJ1-1; a possible D gene is TRBD1 (5 bases). The CDR3 length is 15 residues. Per germline, CDR1 LNHDA and CDR2 SQIVND (reference sequence). Trimming removed 3 bases at V and 0 bases at J, with 11 bases between.

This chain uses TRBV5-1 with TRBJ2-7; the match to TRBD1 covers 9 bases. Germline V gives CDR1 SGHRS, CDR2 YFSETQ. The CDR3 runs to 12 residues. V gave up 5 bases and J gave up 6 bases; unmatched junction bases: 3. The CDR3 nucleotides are TGCGCCAGCAGATCGACAGGGGGCGAGCAGTACTTC. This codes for CASRSTGGEQYF.

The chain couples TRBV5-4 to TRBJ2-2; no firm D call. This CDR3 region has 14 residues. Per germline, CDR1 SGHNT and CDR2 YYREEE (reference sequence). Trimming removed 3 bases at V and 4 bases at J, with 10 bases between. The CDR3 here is CASSSSPGTGELFF. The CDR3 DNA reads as TGTGCCAGCAGCTCCTCCCCGGGCACCGGGGAGCTGTTTTTT.

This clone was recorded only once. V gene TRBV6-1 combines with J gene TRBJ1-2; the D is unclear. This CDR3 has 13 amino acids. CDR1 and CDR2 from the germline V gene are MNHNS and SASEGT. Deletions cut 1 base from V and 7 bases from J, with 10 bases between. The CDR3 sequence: CASSEVGRSGYTF. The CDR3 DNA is TGTGCCAGCAGTGAAGTGGGGAGGTCTGGCTACACCTTC.

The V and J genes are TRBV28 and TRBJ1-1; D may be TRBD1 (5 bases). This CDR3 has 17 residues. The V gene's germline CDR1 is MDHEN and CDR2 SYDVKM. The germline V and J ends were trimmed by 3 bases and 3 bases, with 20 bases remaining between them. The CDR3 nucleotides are TGTGCCAGCAGTTTTGTTTTAGGGGAAGGGAGGGACACTGAAGCTTTCTTT. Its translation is CASSFVLGEGRDTEAFF.

The CDR3 sequence: CASSRAMGQGIREQYF. The CDR3 DNA follows: TGTGCCAGCAGCCGGGCGATGGGACAGGGTATTCGCGAGCAGTACTTC. The chain recombines TRBV5-4 with TRBJ2-7; TRBD1 agrees at 9 bases. Germline CDR1 reads SGHNT; CDR2 reads YYREEE (reference sequence). With 4 bases clipped from V and 6 bases from J, the junction kept 14 bases outside the gene matches. This CDR3 comprises 16 residues.

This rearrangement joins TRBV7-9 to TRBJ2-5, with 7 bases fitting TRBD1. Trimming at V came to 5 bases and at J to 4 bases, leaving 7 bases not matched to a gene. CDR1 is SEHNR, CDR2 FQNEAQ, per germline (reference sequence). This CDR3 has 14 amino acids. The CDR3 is CASSPTGPLETQYF. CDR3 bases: TGTGCCAGCAGCCCGACAGGGCCGTTAGAGACCCAGTACTTC.

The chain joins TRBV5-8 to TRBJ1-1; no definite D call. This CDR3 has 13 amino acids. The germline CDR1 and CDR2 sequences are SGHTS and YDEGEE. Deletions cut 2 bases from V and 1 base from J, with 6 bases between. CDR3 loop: CASSFNKNTEAFF. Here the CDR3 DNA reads TGTGCCAGCAGCTTCAACAAGAACACTGAAGCTTTCTTT. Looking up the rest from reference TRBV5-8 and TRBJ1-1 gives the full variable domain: EAGVTQSPTHLIKTRGQQATLRCSPISGHTSVYWYQQALGLGLQFLLWYDEGEERNRGNFPPRFSGRQFPNYSSELNVNALELEDSALYLCASSFNKNTEAFFGQGTRLTVV.

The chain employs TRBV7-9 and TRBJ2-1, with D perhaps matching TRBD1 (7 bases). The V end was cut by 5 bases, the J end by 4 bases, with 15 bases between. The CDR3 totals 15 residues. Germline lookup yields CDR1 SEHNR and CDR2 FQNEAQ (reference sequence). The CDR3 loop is CASSPGGTEYNEQFF. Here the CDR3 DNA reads TGTGCCAGCAGCCCGGGCGGGACAGAATACAATGAGCAGTTCTTC.

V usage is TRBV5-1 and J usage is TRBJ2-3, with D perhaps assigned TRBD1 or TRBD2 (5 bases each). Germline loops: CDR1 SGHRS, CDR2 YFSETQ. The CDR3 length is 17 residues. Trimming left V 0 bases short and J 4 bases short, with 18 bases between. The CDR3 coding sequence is TGCGCCAGCAGCTTGGCCGGTGTGACGGGGACCCCAGATACGCAGTATTTT. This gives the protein CASSLAGVTGTPDTQYF.

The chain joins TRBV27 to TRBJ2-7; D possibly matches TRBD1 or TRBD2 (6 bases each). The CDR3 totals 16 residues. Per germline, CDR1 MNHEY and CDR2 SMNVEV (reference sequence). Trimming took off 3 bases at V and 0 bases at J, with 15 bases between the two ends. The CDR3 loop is CASSFLWGASSYEQYF. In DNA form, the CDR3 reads TGTGCCAGCAGTTTCCTATGGGGGGCCAGCTCCTACGAGCAGTACTTC.

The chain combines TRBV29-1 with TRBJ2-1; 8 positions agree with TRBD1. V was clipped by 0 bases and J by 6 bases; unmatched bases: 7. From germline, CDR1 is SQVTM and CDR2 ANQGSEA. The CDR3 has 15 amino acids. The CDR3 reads CSVEDPGGVGNEQFF. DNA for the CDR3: TGCAGCGTTGAAGATCCAGGGGGCGTCGGCAATGAGCAGTTCTTC.

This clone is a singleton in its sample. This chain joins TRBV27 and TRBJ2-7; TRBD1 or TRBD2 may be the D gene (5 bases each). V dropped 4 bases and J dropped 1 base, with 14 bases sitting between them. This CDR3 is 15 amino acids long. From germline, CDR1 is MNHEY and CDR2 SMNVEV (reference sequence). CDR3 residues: CASSSTGTLSYEQYF. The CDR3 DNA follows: TGTGCCAGCAGTTCCACCGGGACGCTTTCCTACGAGCAGTACTTC.

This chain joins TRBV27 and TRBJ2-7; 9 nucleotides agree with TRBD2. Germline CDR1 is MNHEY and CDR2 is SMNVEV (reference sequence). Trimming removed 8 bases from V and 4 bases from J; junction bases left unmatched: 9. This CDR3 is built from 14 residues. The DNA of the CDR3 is TGTGCCAGCTCCCTCAGCGGGAGGAGGTACGAGCAGTACTTC. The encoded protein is CASSLSGRRYEQYF.

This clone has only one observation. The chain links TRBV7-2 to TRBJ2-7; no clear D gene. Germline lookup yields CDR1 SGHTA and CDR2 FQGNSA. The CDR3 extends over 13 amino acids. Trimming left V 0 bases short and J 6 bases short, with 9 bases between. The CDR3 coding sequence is TGTGCCAGCAGCTTAGCCCCCCCCCGCGAGCAGTACTTC. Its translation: CASSLAPPREQYF.

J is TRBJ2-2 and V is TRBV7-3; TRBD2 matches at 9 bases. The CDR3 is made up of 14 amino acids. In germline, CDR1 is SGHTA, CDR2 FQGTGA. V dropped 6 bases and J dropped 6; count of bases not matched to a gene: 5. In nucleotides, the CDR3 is TGTGCCAGCAGTCCCCTAGCGGGACCCGGGGAGCTGTTTTTT. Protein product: CASSPLAGPGELFF.

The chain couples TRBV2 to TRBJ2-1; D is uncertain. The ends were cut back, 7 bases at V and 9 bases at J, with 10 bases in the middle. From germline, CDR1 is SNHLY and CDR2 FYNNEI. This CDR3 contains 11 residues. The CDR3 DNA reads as TGTGCCAGCACGCGAGTGGGTGAGCAGTTCTTC. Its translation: CASTRVGEQFF.

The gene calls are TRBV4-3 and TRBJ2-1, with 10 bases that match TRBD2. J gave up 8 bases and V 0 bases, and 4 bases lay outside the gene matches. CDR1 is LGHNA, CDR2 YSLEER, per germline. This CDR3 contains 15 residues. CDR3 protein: CASSQELAGFHEQFF. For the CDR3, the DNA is TGCGCCAGCAGCCAAGAACTAGCGGGATTCCATGAGCAGTTCTTC.

CDR3 amino acids: CSASFHTEAFF. The CDR3, as DNA: TGCAGTGCTAGTTTTCACACTGAAGCTTTCTTT. J is TRBJ1-1 and V is TRBV20-1, with D uncertain. Per germline, CDR1 DFQATT and CDR2 SNEGSKA (reference sequence). The V gene lost 3 bases and the J gene lost 3 bases, with 5 bases spanning the gap. This CDR3 has 11 residues.

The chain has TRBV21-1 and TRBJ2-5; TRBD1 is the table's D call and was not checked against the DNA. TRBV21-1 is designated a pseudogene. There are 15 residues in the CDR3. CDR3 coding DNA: TGTGCCAGCAGCCAAAAAGGAGGAGACAGGGAGATCCAGTACTTC. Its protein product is CASSQKGGDREIQYF.

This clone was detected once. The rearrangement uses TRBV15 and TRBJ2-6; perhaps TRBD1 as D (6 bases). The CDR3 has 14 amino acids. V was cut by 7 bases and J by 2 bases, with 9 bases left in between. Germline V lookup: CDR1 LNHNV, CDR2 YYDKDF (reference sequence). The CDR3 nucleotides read TGTGCCACCACACACAGGGCTGGGGCCAACGTCCTGACTTTC. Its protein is CATTHRAGANVLTF. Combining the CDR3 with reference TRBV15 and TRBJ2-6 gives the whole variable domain DAMVIQNPRYQVTQFGKPVTLSCSQTLNHNVMYWYQQKSSQAPKLLFHYYDKDFNNEADTPDNFQSRRPNTSFCFLDIRSPGLGDTAMYLCATTHRAGANVLTFGAGSRLTVL.